This T cell receptor beta chain is drawn from a study of blood T cell repertoires in COVID-19. On the study more broadly: Sites across the United States, Italy and Spain contributed samples from acute and convalescent COVID-19. PBMCs, B-cell-depleted T cells, or T cells were the source of the cDNA or gDNA that made up the material.

Per the original methods: Scientists estimated how many nucleated cells there were by amplifying reference gene primers. Method: immunoSEQ multiplex PCR; TCRdb's copy keeps in-frame clones and lacks some. Clone size and V and J calls were adopted from that table, with D and trimming inferred from the DNA. Of 110,000 or so clones in the sample, around 84% are singletons; the top ten hold about 13%. Germline V gives CDR1 SGHVS, CDR2 FQNEAQ. V gave up 6 bases and J gave up 6 bases, with 14 bases separating them. CDR3 length: 13 residues. This receptor was obtained from a human donor in a cohort sampled during active COVID-19. This chain uses TRBV7-8 with TRBJ1-1; D gene unclear. The sequencing input was peripheral blood. The CDR3 sequence: CASSQRVAAEAFF. For the CDR3, the DNA is TGTGCCAGCAGTCAACGGGTAGCGGCTGAAGCTTTCTTT.